These T cell receptor beta chains were read from a single sample in a study of post-analysis software for immune sequencing data. TCRdb analysed the PCR reads with MiXCR anew, one entry per CDR3 protein. The table has roughly 620,000 distinct CDR3 sequences, 44% seen once. Sequenced sample: blood. The receptors here all came from a girl aged 10-17 years with multiple sclerosis. Each CDR3 is given with its conserved first and last residue. A D gene is named only where the DNA matches it firmly. The size entry is marked missing in some rows and otherwise reads once, few, many or a size class.

TRBJ2-7 TRBV5-1 - 14 - TGCGCCAGCAGATCGTATCAGGGCATAAACGAGCAGTACTTC CASRSYQGINEQYF
TRBJ2-7 TRBV6-5 - 16 - TGTGCCAGCAGTTACTCTTATGACGACGAGTCCTACGAGCAGTACTTC CASSYSYDDESYEQYF
TRBJ1-4 TRBV29-1 - 15 - TGCAGCGTTGAAAGTCCGACCGCACCGGGGGAAAAACTGTTTTTT CSVESPTAPGEKLFF
TRBJ1-2 TRBV7-9 - 15 once TGTGCCAGCAACCCTCCTCCCCCAGGGGCGAGAGGCTACACCTTC CASNPPPPGARGYTF
TRBJ2-7 TRBV7-3 TRBD1 13 - TGTGCCAGCAGCTCGGCAGGGGGCGCCGAGCAGTACTTC CASSSAGGAEQYF
TRBJ2-7 TRBV24-1 - 13 - TGTGCCACCACCCGGACTCCCGGGTACGAGCAGTACTTC CATTRTPGYEQYF
TRBJ1-2 TRBV12-3/TRBV12-4 - 14 - TGTGCCAGCAGTTTTAATGTCAGGATCTATGGCTACACCTTC CASSFNVRIYGYTF
TRBJ2-7 TRBV12-3/TRBV12-4 TRBD2 12 - TGTGCCAGTGGGACTAGCGGCTACGAGCAGTACTTC CASGTSGYEQYF
TRBJ2-3 TRBV4-1 - 14 few TGCGCCAGCAGCCAATCGACAGGCACAGATACGCAGTATTTT CASSQSTGTDTQYF
TRBJ2-7 TRBV20-1 TRBD2 17 few TGCAGTGCTAGAGATCTCCAGACTAGCGGGAGTTCTTACGAGCAGTACTTC CSARDLQTSGSSYEQYF
TRBJ2-7 TRBV7-9 TRBD2 16 - TGTGCCAGCAGCAACAGAGAGGCGGGAGTCACCCACGAGCAGTACTTC CASSNREAGVTHEQYF
TRBJ2-4 TRBV10-3 TRBD2 18 - TGTGCCGTCAGTGAGTTGTTGGCTAGCGGGAAAGGCGGAAACATTCAGTACTTC CAVSELLASGKGGNIQYF
TRBJ2-7 TRBV3-1 - 16 - TGTGCCAGCAGCCAAGGTCTGGGGGAGACTACCTACGAGCAGTACTTC CASSQGLGETTYEQYF
TRBJ2-7 TRBV27 TRBD2 16 - TGTGCCAGCAGTTTATTTTCCGGGAGGGGTAGGTACGAGCAGTACTTC CASSLFSGRGRYEQYF
TRBJ2-5 TRBV7-2 TRBD2 14 few TGTGCCAGCAGCTCGACTAGCGCCACTTGGGAGCAGTACTTC CASSSTSATWEQYF
TRBJ1-2 TRBV20-1 - 10 - TGCAGTGCTACGGATGAAGGCTACACCTTC CSATDEGYTF
TRBJ2-1 TRBV6-6 TRBD1 14 many TGTGCCAGCAGTGACGGGACAGGTAACTATGAGCAGTTCTTC CASSDGTGNYEQFF
TRBJ1-6 TRBV4-1 TRBD1 15 - TGCGCCAGCAGCCAAAGACAGGGAAGGAATTCACCCCTCCACTTT CASSQRQGRNSPLHF
TRBJ2-3 TRBV6-1 TRBD1 14 - TGTGCCAGCAGGGACAGGGGTTTGCGAGATACGCAGTATTTT CASRDRGLRDTQYF
TRBJ1-1 TRBV12-3/TRBV12-4 - 13 - TGTGCCAGCAGCGGACCGGGCGTCGGCGAAGCTTTCTTT CASSGPGVGEAFF
TRBJ2-7 TRBV6-5 TRBD1 16 - TGTGCCAGCAGTTACCATCGCCCGGACAGGGATATAGAGCAGTACTTC CASSYHRPDRDIEQYF